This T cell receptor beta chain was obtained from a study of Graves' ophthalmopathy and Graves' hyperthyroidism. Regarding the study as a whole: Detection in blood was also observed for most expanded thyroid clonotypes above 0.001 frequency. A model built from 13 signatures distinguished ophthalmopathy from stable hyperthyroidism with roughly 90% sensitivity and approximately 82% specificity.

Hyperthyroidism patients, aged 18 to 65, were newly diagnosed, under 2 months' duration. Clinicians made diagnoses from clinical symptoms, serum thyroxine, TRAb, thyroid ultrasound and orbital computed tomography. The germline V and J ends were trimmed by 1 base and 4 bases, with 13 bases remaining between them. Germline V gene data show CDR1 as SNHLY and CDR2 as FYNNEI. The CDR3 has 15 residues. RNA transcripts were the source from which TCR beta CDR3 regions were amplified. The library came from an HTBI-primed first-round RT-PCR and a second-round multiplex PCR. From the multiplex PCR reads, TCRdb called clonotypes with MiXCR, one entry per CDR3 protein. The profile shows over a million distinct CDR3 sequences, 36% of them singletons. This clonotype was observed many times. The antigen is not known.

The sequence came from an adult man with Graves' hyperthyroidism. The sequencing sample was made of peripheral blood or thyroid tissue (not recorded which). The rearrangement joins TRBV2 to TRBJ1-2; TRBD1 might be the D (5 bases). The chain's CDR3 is CASSEGQGSIYGYTF. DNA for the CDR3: TGTGCCAGCAGTGAAGGGCAGGGTTCTATCTATGGCTACACCTTC. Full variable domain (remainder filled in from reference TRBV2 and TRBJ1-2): EPEVTQTPSHQVTQMGQEVILRCVPISNHLYFYWYRQILGQKVEFLVSFYNNEISEKSEIFDDQFSVERPDGSNFTLKIRSTKLEDSAMYFCASSEGQGSIYGYTFGSGTRLTVV.